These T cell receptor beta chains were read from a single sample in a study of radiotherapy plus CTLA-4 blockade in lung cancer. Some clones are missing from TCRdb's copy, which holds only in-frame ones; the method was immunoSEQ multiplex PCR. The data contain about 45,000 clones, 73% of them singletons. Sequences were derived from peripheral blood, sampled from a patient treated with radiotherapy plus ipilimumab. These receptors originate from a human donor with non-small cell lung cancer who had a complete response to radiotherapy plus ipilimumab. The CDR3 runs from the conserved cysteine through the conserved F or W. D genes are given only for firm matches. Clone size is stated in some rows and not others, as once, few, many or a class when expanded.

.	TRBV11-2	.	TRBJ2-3	CASSSRFGMATDTQYF	TGTGCCAGCAGCTCCAGGTTCGGAATGGCCACAGATACGCAGTATTTT
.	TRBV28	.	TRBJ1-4	CASSLRVEKLFF	TGTGCCAGCAGTCTGAGAGTAGAAAAACTGTTTTTT
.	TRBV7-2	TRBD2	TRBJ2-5	CASSQGLAGGRETQYF	TGTGCCAGCAGCCAGGGACTAGCGGGGGGGCGTGAGACCCAGTACTTC
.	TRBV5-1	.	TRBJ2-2	CASSLGSGQSTGELFF	TGCGCCAGCAGCTTGGGATCGGGACAAAGCACCGGGGAGCTGTTTTTT
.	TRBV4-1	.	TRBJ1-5	CASSPQQNNQPQHF	TGCGCCAGCAGCCCTCAACAGAACAATCAGCCCCAGCATTTT
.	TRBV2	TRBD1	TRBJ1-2	CASSLNRGSNYGYTF	TGTGCCAGCAGTCTTAACAGGGGATCTAACTATGGCTACACCTTC
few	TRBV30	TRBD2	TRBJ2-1	CAWSGTSVENEQFF	TGTGCCTGGTCCGGGACTAGCGTCGAGAATGAGCAGTTCTTC
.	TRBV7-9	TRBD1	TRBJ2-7	CASSFDLGQGTYEQYF	TGTGCCAGCAGCTTCGATCTGGGACAGGGGACCTACGAGCAGTACTTC
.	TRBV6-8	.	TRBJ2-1	CASSYVETSYNEQFF	TGTGCCAGCAGTTACGTGGAGACGTCCTACAATGAGCAGTTCTTC
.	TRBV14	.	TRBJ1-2	CASSQWGEYGYTF	TGTGCCAGCAGCCAATGGGGGGAGTATGGCTACACCTTC
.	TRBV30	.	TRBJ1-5	CAWSAGGWAQHF	TGTGCCTGGAGTGCCGGGGGGTGGGCCCAGCATTTT
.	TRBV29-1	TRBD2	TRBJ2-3	CSVTSDSSTDTQYF	TGCAGCGTTACTAGCGACAGTAGCACAGATACGCAGTATTTT
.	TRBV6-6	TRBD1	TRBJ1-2	CASTPGQNYGYTF	TGTGCCAGCACCCCGGGACAGAACTATGGCTACACCTTC
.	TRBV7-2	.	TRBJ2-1	CASSLDSTIPNEQFF	TGTGCCAGCAGCTTAGACAGCACGATTCCCAATGAGCAGTTCTTC
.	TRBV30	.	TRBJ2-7	CAWTPELAYEQYF	TGTGCCTGGACCCCCGAACTTGCCTACGAGCAGTACTTC
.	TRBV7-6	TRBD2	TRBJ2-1	CASSLAAAGVTYNEQFF	TGTGCCAGCAGCTTAGCGGCGGCGGGAGTGACCTACAATGAGCAGTTCTTC
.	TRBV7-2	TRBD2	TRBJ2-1	CASSLLPSGGEQFF	TGTGCCAGCAGCTTACTTCCTAGCGGGGGGGAGCAGTTCTTC
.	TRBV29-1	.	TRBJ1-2	CSVVRQGYGYTF	TGCAGCGTTGTCCGTCAGGGGTATGGCTACACCTTC
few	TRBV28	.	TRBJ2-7	CASRTVLALEQYF	TGTGCCAGCAGGACTGTTTTAGCACTCGAGCAGTACTTC
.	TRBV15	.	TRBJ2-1	CATSRDRWGGAFNEQFF	TGTGCCACCAGCAGAGATAGATGGGGGGGGGCCTTCAATGAGCAGTTCTTC
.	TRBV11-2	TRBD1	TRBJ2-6	CASSLTGGTSGANVLTF	TGTGCCAGCAGCTTGACAGGGGGCACCTCTGGGGCCAACGTCCTGACTTTC
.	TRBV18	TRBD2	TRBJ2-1	CASSPTSGSWVVNEQFF	TGTGCCAGCTCACCGACTAGCGGGAGTTGGGTGGTCAATGAGCAGTTCTTC
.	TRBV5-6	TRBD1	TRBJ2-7	CASSVGPTGSNEQYF	TGTGCCAGCAGCGTGGGGCCGACAGGGTCCAACGAGCAGTACTTC
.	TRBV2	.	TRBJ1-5	CASSGNLVQPQHF	TGTGCCAGCAGCGGGAACCTGGTTCAGCCCCAGCATTTT
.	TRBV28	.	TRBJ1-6	CASNEFEGGYNSPLHF	TGTGCCAGCAATGAGTTTGAGGGAGGCTATAATTCACCCCTCCACTTT
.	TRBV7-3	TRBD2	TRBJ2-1	CASSRTSGGYNEQFF	TGTGCCAGCAGCCGGACTAGCGGGGGGTACAATGAGCAGTTCTTC
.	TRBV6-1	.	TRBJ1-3	CASCRARGNTIYF	TGTGCCAGCTGCAGGGCCAGAGGAAACACCATATATTTT
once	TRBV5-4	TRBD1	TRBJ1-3	CASSLGGTGGAGNTIYF	TGTGCCAGCAGCTTGGGTGGGACAGGGGGCGCCGGAAACACCATATATTTT
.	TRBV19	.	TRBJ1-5	CASSIAPRQASNQPQHF	TGTGCCAGTAGTATAGCCCCCAGACAGGCTAGCAATCAGCCCCAGCATTTT
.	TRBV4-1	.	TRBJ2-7	CASSQDLQLSYEQYF	TGCGCCAGCAGCCAAGACTTGCAACTCTCCTACGAGCAGTACTTC
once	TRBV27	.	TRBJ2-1	CASSPILGWNEQFF	TGTGCCAGCAGCCCTATTCTAGGTTGGAATGAGCAGTTCTTC
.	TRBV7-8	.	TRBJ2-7	CASSLVMTAGEQYF	TGTGCCAGCAGCTTAGTCATGACTGCGGGAGAGCAGTACTTC
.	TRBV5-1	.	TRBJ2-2	CASSSTPGNTGELFF	TGCGCCAGCTCCTCTACCCCAGGGAACACCGGGGAGCTGTTTTTT
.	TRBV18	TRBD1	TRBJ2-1	CASSHAGQGTYNEQFF	TGTGCCAGCTCACACGCCGGACAGGGAACCTACAATGAGCAGTTCTTC
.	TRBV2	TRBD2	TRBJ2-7	CANGEGYEQYF	TGTGCCAACGGGGAGGGTTACGAGCAGTACTTC
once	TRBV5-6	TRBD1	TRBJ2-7	CASSLRDRDYEQYF	TGTGCCAGCAGCCTCCGGGACAGAGATTACGAGCAGTACTTC
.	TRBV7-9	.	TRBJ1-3	CASSLGAQSSGNTIYF	TGTGCCAGCAGTCTAGGGGCCCAGTCCTCTGGAAACACCATATATTTT
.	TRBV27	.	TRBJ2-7	CASSPPTRTEQYF	TGTGCCAGCAGTCCCCCAACTAGGACCGAGCAGTACTTC
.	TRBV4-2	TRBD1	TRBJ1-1	CASSQRGQTTEAFF	TGTGCCAGCAGCCAACGGGGACAGACCACTGAAGCTTTCTTT
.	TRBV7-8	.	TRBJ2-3	CASSYRRPTTGDTQYF	TGTGCCAGCAGTTACAGGAGACCCACTACCGGAGATACGCAGTATTTT